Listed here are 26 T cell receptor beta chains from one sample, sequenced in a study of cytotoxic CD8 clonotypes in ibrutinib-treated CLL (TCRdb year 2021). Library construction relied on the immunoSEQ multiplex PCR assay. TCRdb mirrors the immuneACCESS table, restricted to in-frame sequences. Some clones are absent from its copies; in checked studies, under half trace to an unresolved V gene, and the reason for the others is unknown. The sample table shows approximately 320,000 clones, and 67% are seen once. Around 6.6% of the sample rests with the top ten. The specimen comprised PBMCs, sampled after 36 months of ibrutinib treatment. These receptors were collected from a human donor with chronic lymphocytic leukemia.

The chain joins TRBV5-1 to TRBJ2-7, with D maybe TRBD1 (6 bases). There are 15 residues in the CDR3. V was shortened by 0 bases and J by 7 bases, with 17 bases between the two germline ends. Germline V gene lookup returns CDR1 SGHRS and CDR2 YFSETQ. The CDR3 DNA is TGCGCCAGCAGCTTGGCCCTCGGGACATCAAGGGAGCAGTACTTC. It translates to CASSLALGTSREQYF.

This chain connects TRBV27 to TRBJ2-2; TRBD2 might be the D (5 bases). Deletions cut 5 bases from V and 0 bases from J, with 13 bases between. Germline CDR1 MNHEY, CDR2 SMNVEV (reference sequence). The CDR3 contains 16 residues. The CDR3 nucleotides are TGTGCCAGCAGTCTAAGAGCCGGGACGAACACCGGGGAGCTGTTTTTT. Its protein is CASSLRAGTNTGELFF.

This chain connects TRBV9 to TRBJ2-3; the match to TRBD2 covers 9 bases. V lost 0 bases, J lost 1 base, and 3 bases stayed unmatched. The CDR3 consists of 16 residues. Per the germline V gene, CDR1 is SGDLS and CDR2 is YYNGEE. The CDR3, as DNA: TGTGCCAGCAGCGTAGTCCCTAGCGGGGGCACAGATACGCAGTATTTT. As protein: CASSVVPSGGTDTQYF.

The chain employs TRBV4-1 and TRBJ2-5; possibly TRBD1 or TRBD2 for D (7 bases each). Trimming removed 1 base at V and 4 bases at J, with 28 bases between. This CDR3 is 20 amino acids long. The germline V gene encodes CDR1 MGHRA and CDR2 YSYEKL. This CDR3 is CASSQGGQGVVSGLVETQYF. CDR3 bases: TGCGCCAGCAGCCAAGGGGGTCAGGGGGTGGTTAGCGGGTTAGTAGAGACCCAGTACTTC.

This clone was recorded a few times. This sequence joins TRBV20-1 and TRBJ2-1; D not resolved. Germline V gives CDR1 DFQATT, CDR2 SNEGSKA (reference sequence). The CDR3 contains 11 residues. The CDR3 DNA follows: TGCAGCGCTCGGCCCTACAATGAGCAGTTCTTC. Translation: CSARPYNEQFF.

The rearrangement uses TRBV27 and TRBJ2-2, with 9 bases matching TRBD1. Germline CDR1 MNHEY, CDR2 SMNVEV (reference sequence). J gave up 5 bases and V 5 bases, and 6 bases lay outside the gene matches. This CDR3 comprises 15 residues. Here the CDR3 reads CASSPRTGVTGELFF. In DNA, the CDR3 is TGTGCCAGCAGTCCTCGGACAGGGGTAACCGGGGAGCTGTTTTTT.

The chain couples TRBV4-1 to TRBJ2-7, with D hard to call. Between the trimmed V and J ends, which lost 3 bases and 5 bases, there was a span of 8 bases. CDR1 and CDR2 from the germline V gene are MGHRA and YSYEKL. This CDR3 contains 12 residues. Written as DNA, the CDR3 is TGCGCCAGCAGCCACCTCGGGCACGAGCAGTACTTC. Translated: CASSHLGHEQYF.

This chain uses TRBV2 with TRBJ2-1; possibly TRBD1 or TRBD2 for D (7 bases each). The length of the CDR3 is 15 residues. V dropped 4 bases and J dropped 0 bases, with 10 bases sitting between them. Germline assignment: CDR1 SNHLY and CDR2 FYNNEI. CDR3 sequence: CASSAGGVSYNEQFF. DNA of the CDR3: TGTGCCAGCAGTGCAGGGGGGGTCTCCTACAATGAGCAGTTCTTC.

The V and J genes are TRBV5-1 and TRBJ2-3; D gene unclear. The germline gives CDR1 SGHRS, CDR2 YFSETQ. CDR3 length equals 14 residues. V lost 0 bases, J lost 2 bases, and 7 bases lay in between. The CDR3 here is CASSLDSYTDTQYF. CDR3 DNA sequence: TGCGCCAGCAGCTTGGACAGCTACACAGATACGCAGTATTTT.

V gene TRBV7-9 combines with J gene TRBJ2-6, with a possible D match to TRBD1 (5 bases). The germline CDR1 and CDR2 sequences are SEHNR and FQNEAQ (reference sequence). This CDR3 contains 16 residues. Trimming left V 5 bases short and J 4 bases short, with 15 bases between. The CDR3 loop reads CASSRTPTGGANVLTF. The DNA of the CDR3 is TGTGCCAGCAGCAGGACACCCACGGGCGGGGCCAACGTCCTGACTTTC. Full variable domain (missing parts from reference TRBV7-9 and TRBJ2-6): DTGVSQNPRHKITKRGQNVTFRCDPISEHNRLYWYRQTLGQGPEFLTYFQNEAQLEKSRLLSDRFSAERPKGSFSTLEIQRTEQGDSAMYLCASSRTPTGGANVLTFGAGSRLTVL.

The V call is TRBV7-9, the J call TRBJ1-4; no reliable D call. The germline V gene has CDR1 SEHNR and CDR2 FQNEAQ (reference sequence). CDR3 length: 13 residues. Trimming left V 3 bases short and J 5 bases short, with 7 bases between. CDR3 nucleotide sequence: TGTGCCAGCAGCTTTCGAATAAATGAAAAACTGTTTTTT. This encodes CASSFRINEKLFF.

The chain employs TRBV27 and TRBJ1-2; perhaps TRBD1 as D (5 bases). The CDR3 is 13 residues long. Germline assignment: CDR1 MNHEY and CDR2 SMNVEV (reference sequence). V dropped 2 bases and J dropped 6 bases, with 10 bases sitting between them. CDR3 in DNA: TGTGCCAGCAGTTTAGCGGGACGGGATGGCTACACCTTC. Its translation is CASSLAGRDGYTF.

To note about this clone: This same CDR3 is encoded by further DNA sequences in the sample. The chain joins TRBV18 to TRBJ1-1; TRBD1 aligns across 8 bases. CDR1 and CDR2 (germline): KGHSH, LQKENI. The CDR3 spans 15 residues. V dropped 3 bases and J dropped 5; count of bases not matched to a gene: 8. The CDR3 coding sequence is TGTGCCAGCTCACCCCCCCAGGGGGCGGGGACTGAAGCTTTCTTT. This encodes CASSPPQGAGTEAFF.

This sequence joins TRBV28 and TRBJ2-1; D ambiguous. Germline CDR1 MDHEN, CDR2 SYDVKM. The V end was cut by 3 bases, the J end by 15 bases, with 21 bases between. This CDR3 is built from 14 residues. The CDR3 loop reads CASSFSPTTSSLFF. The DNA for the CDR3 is TGTGCCAGCAGTTTTAGCCCCACAACAAGTTCCCTGTTCTTC.

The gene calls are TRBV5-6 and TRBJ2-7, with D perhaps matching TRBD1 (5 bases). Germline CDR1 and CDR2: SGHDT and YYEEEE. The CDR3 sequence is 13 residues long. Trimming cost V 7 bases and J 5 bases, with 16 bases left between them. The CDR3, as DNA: TGTGCCAGCCCAGAGGCAGGGTTAAACGAGCAGTACTTC. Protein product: CASPEAGLNEQYF.

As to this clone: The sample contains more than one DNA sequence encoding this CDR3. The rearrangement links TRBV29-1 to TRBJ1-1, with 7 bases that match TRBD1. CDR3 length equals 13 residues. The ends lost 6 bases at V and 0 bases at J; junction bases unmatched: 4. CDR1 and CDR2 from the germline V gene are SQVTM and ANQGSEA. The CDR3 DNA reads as TGCAGCGTAGCGACAGGGATGAACACTGAAGCTTTCTTT. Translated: CSVATGMNTEAFF.

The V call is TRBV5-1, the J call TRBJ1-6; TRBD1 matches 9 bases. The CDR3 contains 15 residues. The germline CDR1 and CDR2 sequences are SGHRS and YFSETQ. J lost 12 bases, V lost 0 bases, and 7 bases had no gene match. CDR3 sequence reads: CASSLVTGGSLPLHF. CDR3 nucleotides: TGCGCCAGCAGCTTGGTGACAGGGGGTAGTTTACCCCTCCACTTT.

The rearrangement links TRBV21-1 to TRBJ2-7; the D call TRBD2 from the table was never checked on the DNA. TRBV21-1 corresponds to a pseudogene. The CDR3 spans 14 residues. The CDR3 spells CASSGQRFSYEQYF. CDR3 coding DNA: TGTGCCAGCAGCGGTCAGCGGTTCTCCTACGAGCAGTACTTC.

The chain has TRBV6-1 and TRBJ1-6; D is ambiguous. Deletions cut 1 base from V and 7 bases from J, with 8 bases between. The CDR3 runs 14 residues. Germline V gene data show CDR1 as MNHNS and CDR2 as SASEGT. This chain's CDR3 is CASSEVGRNSPLHF. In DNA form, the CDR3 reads TGTGCCAGCAGTGAAGTAGGACGGAATTCACCCCTCCACTTT.

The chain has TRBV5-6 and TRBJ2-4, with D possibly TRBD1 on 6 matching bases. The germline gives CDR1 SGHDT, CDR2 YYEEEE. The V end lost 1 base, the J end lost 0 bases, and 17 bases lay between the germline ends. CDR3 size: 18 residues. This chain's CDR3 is CASSLRLGHDLAKNIQYF. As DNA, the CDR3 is TGTGCCAGCAGCTTGAGGTTGGGACACGACTTAGCCAAAAACATTCAGTACTTC.

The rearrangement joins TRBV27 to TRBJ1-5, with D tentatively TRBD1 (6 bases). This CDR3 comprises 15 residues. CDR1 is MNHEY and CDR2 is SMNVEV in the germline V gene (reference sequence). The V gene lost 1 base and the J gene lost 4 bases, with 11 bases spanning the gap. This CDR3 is CASSLWGGANQPQHF. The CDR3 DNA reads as TGTGCCAGCAGTTTATGGGGGGGCGCGAATCAGCCCCAGCATTTT.

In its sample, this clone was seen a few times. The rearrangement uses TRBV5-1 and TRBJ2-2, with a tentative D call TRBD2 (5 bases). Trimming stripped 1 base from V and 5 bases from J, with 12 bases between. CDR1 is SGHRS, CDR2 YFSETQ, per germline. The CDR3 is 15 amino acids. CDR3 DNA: TGCGCCAGCAGCTTGCAATTTCCGGGGACCGGGGAGCTGTTTTTT. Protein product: CASSLQFPGTGELFF. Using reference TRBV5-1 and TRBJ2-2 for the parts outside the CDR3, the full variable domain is KAGVTQTPRYLIKTRGQQVTLSCSPISGHRSVSWYQQTPGQGLQFLFEYFSETQRNKGNFPGRFSGRQFSNSRSEMNVSTLELGDSALYLCASSLQFPGTGELFFGEGSRLTVL.

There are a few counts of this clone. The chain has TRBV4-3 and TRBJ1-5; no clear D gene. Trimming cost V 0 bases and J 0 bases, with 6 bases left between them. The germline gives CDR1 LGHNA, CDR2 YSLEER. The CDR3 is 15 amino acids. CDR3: CASSQEGFSNQPQHF. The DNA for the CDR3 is TGCGCCAGCAGCCAAGAGGGGTTTAGCAATCAGCCCCAGCATTTT.

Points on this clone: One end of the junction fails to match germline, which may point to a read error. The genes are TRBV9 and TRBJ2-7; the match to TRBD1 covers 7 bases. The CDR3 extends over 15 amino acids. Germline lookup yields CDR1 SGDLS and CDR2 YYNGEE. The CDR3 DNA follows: TGCGCCAGCAGCGTAGATAGGGGGCCTTCCTACGAGCAGTACTTC. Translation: CASSVDRGPSYEQYF.

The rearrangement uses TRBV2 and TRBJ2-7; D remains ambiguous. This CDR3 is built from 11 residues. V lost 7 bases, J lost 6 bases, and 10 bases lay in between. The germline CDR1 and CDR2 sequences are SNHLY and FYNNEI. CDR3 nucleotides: TGTGCCAGCACCCTCCCTACCGAGCAGTACTTC. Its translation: CASTLPTEQYF.

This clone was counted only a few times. CDR3 region: CAWDYNQPGGEKLFF. CDR3 DNA sequence: TGTGCCTGGGATTACAATCAGCCGGGGGGTGAAAAACTGTTTTTT. The V and J genes are TRBV30 and TRBJ1-4; D possibly corresponds to TRBD1 (5 bases). Germline loops: CDR1 GTSNPN, CDR2 SVGIG (reference sequence). The ends were cut back, 5 bases at V and 7 bases at J, with 20 bases in the middle. The CDR3 totals 15 residues.